This section outlines one T cell receptor (beta chain) sequence together with its context. What it binds is not known. PCR was performed using 60 Vbeta and 13 Jbeta primers. Profiled with immunoSEQ multiplex PCR; TCRdb holds only in-frame clones, not every one. The data contain about 120,000 clones, 63% of them singletons. These data originate in a study of cytomegalovirus exposure and HLA in healthy donors. The CDR3 spans 14 residues. Trimming removed 6 bases at V and 2 bases at J, with 13 bases between. Germline V gene data show CDR1 as SNHLY and CDR2 as FYNNEI. Study observations and caveats: A cluster of highly shared sequence variants was likely a sequencing artifact. In a later analysis, specific HLA alleles were associated with around 17,000 TCR beta sequences at a 0.05 false discovery rate.

Sequenced material: PBMCs. The chain combines TRBV2 with TRBJ1-2; a weak D match, TRBD1 (6 bases). The sequence was obtained from a man aged 35-49 years in good health and CMV-seropositive. CDR3 loop: CASRRTELNYGYTF. For the CDR3, the DNA is TGTGCCAGCAGGAGGACAGAATTAAACTATGGCTACACCTTC.